The source of this T cell receptor beta chain is a study of cytomegalovirus exposure and HLA in healthy donors (dated by TCRdb to 2017 to 2019). Background on the whole study: According to an earlier analysis of several hundred of the donors, about 179 million T cells yielded roughly 100 million unique TCR beta sequences and around 300 Gb of sequence data. An early release covering about 600 HLA-typed donors comprised around 300 gigabases of sequencing data and tens of millions of unique TCR sequences. Among the roughly 390 genotyped donors, about 85% belonged to the genetic ancestry cluster associated with self-reported Caucasian donors. The study aimed to test whether cataloging public T cell receptors could reveal signatures of past pathogen exposure. The study used immunosequencing to profile the T cell repertoires of 670 or so subjects and linked those repertoires to cytomegalovirus serostatus. Besides the first cohort of about 730 subjects, a separate validation cohort made up of some 110 different subjects was used. The study combined high-throughput TCR immunosequencing, statistical association of individual TCRs with disease status, and machine learning to predict cytomegalovirus infection status. To study patterns of TCR occurrence, a later analysis re-analyzed previously published TCR beta repertoires from 600 to 750 donors and added high-resolution HLA genotyping. Rather than drawing on any new phenotypic data, the later analysis identified candidate immune exposures from TCR beta sequences and the way those sequences occurred across donors. To decide whether each TCR beta V gene segment behaved as functional or pseudogenic, an earlier analysis of 587 of the donors relied on high-throughput TCR beta sequencing. Donor age, sex, ethnicity and CMV serostatus were collected together with the repertoire data. In a later genetic analysis, genome-wide SNP genotypes for about three fifths of the roughly 670 donors were used, and that subset was treated as a discovery cohort. All discovery cohort repertoires had been generated on a single sequencing platform. HLA typing included class I and class II loci at four-digit resolution. The number of typed donors differed by locus: roughly 620-630 for A, B, C, DRB1 and DQB1; approximately 520 for DQA1; 600 to 610 for DPA1; and about 450 for DPB1. Because of strong linkage in the cohort, a few DR-DQ haplotypes were treated as single units for association and clustering. Across approximately 420 genotyped donors of the cohort, an average of approximately 200,000 unique TCR beta nucleotide sequences per donor were sequenced, and approximately 17% of those sequences were non-productive. Study-wide findings and limitations: HLA typing was unavailable for some donors at each locus, so association tests used only the typed subset. A further reported finding was that TCR beta sequences accurately predicted the HLA-A and HLA-B alleles for most subjects in the first cohort. While some public TCRs were present in many individuals, most TCR sequences turned up only very rarely across donors. The study listed 164 TCR beta chains as associated with cytomegalovirus. A later genetic analysis reported fewer N-insertions in productive TCRs among donors in an Asian-associated ancestry cluster than the roughly 720-donor mean. Several of the top co-occurrence clusters appeared to be linked to parvovirus B19, influenza, CMV and Epstein-Barr virus, according to a later analysis. An association between a missense DCLRE1C variant and V-gene and J-gene trimming of TCR beta chains was found in a later genetic analysis and replicated in an independent cohort. Because counts were too low, seventeen rarely observed V segments, including chromosome 9 orphons, were excluded from the earlier analysis of some 590 of the donors. In a later analysis, 16,951 TCR beta sequences were associated with specific HLA alleles at a false discovery rate of 0.05. Linkage disequilibrium might explain the correlated functional status among segregating V segments, but an unknown experimental factor could not be excluded. Because the 87-base-pair reads could not distinguish some IMGT-functional V segments, including TRBV6-2 and TRBV6-3, those segments were excluded. Only TCR beta chains were sequenced in this cohort, and the absence of alpha or paired-chain data limited detectable features. In vitro tests confirmed that three of the cytomegalovirus-associated TCR beta chains recognize cytomegalovirus antigens. In a later analysis, the rate of TCR association differed among HLA loci, with DRB1 alleles having the most associated TCRs and HLA-C alleles having the fewest. The classifier was reported to diagnose cytomegalovirus status with high specificity and sensitivity in both the original cohort and the validation cohort. A later analysis found that most CMV-associated TCR beta chains appeared HLA-restricted, with HLA associations seemingly driven largely by CMV exposure. A later analysis found that HLA-associated TCR beta chains were more clonally expanded and had lower generation probabilities than equally common non-associated chains. The only immune exposure information available for the cohort was CMV serostatus. Presence/absence analyses assumed roughly uniform sequencing depth across donors, an assumption that may not hold. The sequencing pipeline was judged likely to have produced a cluster of highly shared sequence variants as a technical artifact. An earlier analysis of 450 to 750 of the donors showed that most TCR beta V segments appeared in productive rearrangements either about 87% or about 30% of the time, which broadly matched IMGT annotations. The authors suggested that the approach could potentially be extended to other disease states and immunological phenotypes. When HLA alleles, especially DR and DQ, strongly co-occurred, TCR associations were difficult to assign to individual alleles.

Libraries were made using the immunoSEQ multiplex PCR assay. A mixture of 60 forward primers for TCR Vbeta segments and 13 reverse primers for TCR Jbeta segments was used in the multiplex PCR. Amplification of the CDR3 region of rearranged TCR beta genes was performed with a multiplex PCR assay on genomic DNA. On the Illumina HiSeq System, the amplified TCR beta libraries were sequenced as 87-base-pair reads. As for the authors' bioinformatics: In a later analysis, tens of millions of unique TCR beta chains were counted across the roughly 670 repertoires, and roughly 10 million of these chains were shared by at least two donors. A nearest-neighbor algorithm error-corrected the raw reads and collapsed the reads into unique sequences, merging closely related sequences to remove PCR and sequencing errors. To assign V, D and J gene segments, CDR3 sequences were aligned to IMGT reference sequences. For a sequence to be retained, at least a six-nucleotide match to both a V gene segment and a J gene segment was required. Rearrangements were called productive when the CDR3 lacked stop codons and stayed in frame with V and J; all others were non-productive. CDR3 was defined according to IMGT convention as the region running from the second conserved V-encoded cysteine to the conserved J-encoded phenylalanine. Sequences without an unambiguous match to a single V gene segment were excluded from the earlier analysis of almost 600 of the donors. In an earlier analysis of approximately 500 of the donors, a V segment was called functional when productive rearrangements were above 56.7%, and segregating when the standard deviation between donors exceeded 5%. A statistical classification framework was built for diagnosing cytomegalovirus status from the catalog of TCR beta chain sequences. In a later analysis, TCR nucleotide sequences were compared against IMGT/GENE-DB human TR gene sequences so that V and J genes could be assigned. In a later analysis, CDR3 sequences and most-parsimonious VDJ recombination scenarios were assigned using the TCRdist pipeline. In a later analysis, each TCR beta chain was defined by its CDR3 amino acid sequence together with its V-gene family, and reads without a unique V-gene family were excluded. In a later analysis, approximately 640 highly shared, low-generation-probability nucleotide sequences were removed to address suspected cross-contamination and a sequencing artifact. In a later analysis, a clonal expansion index was calculated for each public chain from normalized within-repertoire ranks of inferred template counts. Generation probabilities in a later analysis came from a VDJ recombination model fitted to out-of-frame rearrangements, and those results were checked against IGoR. In a later analysis, hypergeometric tests were used to score TCR-TCR, TCR-HLA and TCR-CMV co-occurrence, with a repertoire-size bias correction applied to TCR pairs. A later analysis estimated false discovery rates by permuting HLA or CMV assignments 20 times. In a later analysis, co-occurring TCRs were grouped with DBSCAN, and TCRdist sequence similarity was added when clustering was performed within HLA-allele-positive subsets. For co-occurrence clustering, repertoires with fewer than 30,000 or more than 120,000 public chains were excluded, along with five repertoires with anomalous nucleotide sharing. TCRdb holds this immuneACCESS table with in-frame rearrangements only. Some clones are missing; in checked studies, unresolved V genes explain under half, and the rest has no known cause. That table furnishes V, J and clone size, whereas the DNA furnished D and trimming. Here the sample has roughly 51,000 clones; 81% occur a single time. The top ten clones comprise approximately 2.5% of the sample.

The cohort comprised under 700 healthy bone marrow donors. At the time of sampling, every cohort member was nominally healthy, though immune exposures that went unrecorded were likely present. The donor was CMV seropositive and was included in the group of 250 to 350 seropositive cohort members. Every donor gave a peripheral blood sample, and the peripheral blood mononuclear cells from that sample were used for TCR beta sequencing. Genomic DNA extraction from the blood cell samples was performed with the Qiagen DNeasy Blood Extraction Kit. CDR1 and CDR2, looked up from the germline V gene, are ENHRY and SYGVKD. Reading from cysteine to phenylalanine, the CDR3 counts 16 amino acids. The CDR3 DNA has 48 bases and is translated from base 1. Trimming removed 2 bases from V and 9 bases from J; the gene matches leave 6 bases unexplained. On this clone: Its antigen has not been determined. Base qualities are not at hand, and no much larger clone is one base apart.

The TCR comes from a boy aged 5 to 17 in good health and CMV-seropositive. The sequenced material came from PBMCs. The rearranged segments are TRBV10-3 and TRBJ1-6; the central 11 bases match TRBD1. The CDR3: CAISESGQGARSPLHF. The DNA is TGTGCCATCAGTGAGAGCGGACAGGGGGCGCGTTCACCCCTCCACTTT.